These 9 T cell receptor beta chains were all obtained from the same sample, sequenced in a study of blood T cell repertoires in COVID-19. The assay was immunoSEQ multiplex PCR, and TCRdb's table has in-frame clones only and misses some. Of approximately 100,000 clones in the sample, around 89% were seen once. Input material: peripheral blood. The source is a woman of 80 years or more with acute or convalescent COVID-19.

J is TRBJ1-2 and V is TRBV15; D is uncertain. Trimming removed 0 bases from V and 4 bases from J, with 12 bases in between. The CDR3 has 15 amino acids. The V gene's germline CDR1 is LNHNV and CDR2 YYDKDF (reference sequence). The CDR3 DNA sequence: TGTGCCACCAGCAGAGATCCTCTGCGCGGCTATGGCTACACCTTC. The encoded protein is CATSRDPLRGYGYTF.

The J gene is TRBJ1-6, the V gene TRBV11-2, with D perhaps matching TRBD1 (6 bases). The V gene lost 4 bases and the J gene lost 9 bases, with 13 bases spanning the gap. Germline V gene data show CDR1 as SGHAT and CDR2 as FQNNGV. CDR3 length: 14 amino acids. CDR3 bases: TGTGCCAGCAGCTCCGGACAGCGGGGTTCACCCCTCCACTTT. Protein product: CASSSGQRGSPLHF.

V and J are TRBV5-4 and TRBJ1-3, with D perhaps matching TRBD1 (5 bases). Germline lookup yields CDR1 SGHNT and CDR2 YYREEE (reference sequence). Deletions cut 9 bases from V and 4 bases from J, with 11 bases between. This CDR3 contains 12 residues. CDR3 DNA: TGTGCCATGCGGGGGGACGGAAACACCATATATTTT. Translating gives CAMRGDGNTIYF.

V gene TRBV4-1 combines with J gene TRBJ1-5; 8 nucleotides align to TRBD1. Trimming at V came to 4 bases and at J to 5 bases, leaving 1 base not matched to a gene. The CDR3 has 13 residues. In germline, CDR1 is MGHRA, CDR2 YSYEKL. This chain's CDR3 is CASSLTGDQPQHF. Written as DNA, the CDR3 is TGCGCCAGCAGCCTGACAGGGGATCAGCCCCAGCATTTT.

The CDR3 protein is CASSLTGGAGKNIQYF. The CDR3, as DNA: TGTGCCAGCAGCTTAACAGGGGGCGCCGGCAAAAACATTCAGTACTTC. V is TRBV7-2 and J is TRBJ2-4; 9 nucleotides align to TRBD1. Germline loops: CDR1 SGHTA, CDR2 FQGNSA. Trimming took 2 bases from V and 3 from J; bases not matched to a gene: 5. The CDR3 is 16 residues long.

This chain links TRBV9 with TRBJ2-5; D may be TRBD1 or TRBD2 (9 bases each). Germline CDR1 reads SGDLS; CDR2 reads YYNGEE. V was pared by 5 bases and J by 3 bases, with 26 bases between. CDR3 length: 18 amino acids. The CDR3: CASRGDRASGDMKETQYF. DNA for the CDR3: TGTGCCAGCAGGGGGGACAGGGCTAGCGGGGACATGAAAGAGACCCAGTACTTC.

The chain couples TRBV28 to TRBJ2-5; the match to TRBD1 covers 8 bases. The CDR3 sequence is 14 residues long. Trimming took 7 bases from V and 5 from J; bases not matched to a gene: 9. Germline lookup yields CDR1 MDHEN and CDR2 SYDVKM. The CDR3: CASIKTGVLETQYF. The CDR3 DNA sequence: TGTGCCAGCATTAAGACAGGGGTATTGGAGACCCAGTACTTC.

V is TRBV24-1 and J is TRBJ2-5; a possible D gene is TRBD1 (6 bases). V was clipped by 3 bases and J by 3 bases, with 22 bases between them. Germline V gene sequence: CDR1 KGHDR, CDR2 SFDVKD. The CDR3 consists of 18 residues. CDR3 sequence (DNA): TGTGCCACCAGTGATCCCGGACAGATCGGACACAAAAAAGAGACCCAGTACTTC. It translates to CATSDPGQIGHKKETQYF.

This clone was seen only once. The genes are TRBV6-5 and TRBJ1-1; D ambiguous. Germline V gene data show CDR1 as MNHEY and CDR2 as SVGAGI. The germline V and J ends were trimmed by 10 bases and 0 bases, with 12 bases remaining between them. CDR3 length: 13 amino acids. The CDR3 bases are TGTGCCACCCAACTCGCGGTGAACACTGAAGCTTTCTTT. Its protein product is CATQLAVNTEAFF.